A selection of T cell receptor beta chains follows, all from one sample in a study of blood T cell repertoires in COVID-19. Sequencing used immunoSEQ multiplex PCR; TCRdb keeps in-frame clones, though not all of them. The repertoire consists of 300,000 to 350,000 clones, with around nine tenths occurring once and the leading ten covering around 5%. The specimen sequenced was PBMCs or T cells enriched from blood (not recorded which). Receptor source: a man aged 25 to 40 who had recovered from COVID-19. CDR3s include the opening cysteine and the closing phenylalanine or tryptophan. D genes are given only for firm matches. Not every row has a clone size; where given, it reads once, few, many or a size class.

TRBJ2-1 | 16 | NA | TRBV6-5 | TRBD1 | CASSYHRDRGRNEQFF | TGTGCCAGCAGTTACCACCGGGACAGGGGGCGCAATGAGCAGTTCTTC
TRBJ2-7 | 12 | few | TRBV2 | NA | CASKGETYEQYF | TGTGCCAGCAAGGGGGAAACCTACGAGCAGTACTTC
TRBJ2-5 | 14 | NA | TRBV10-1 | NA | CATPPRDKEETQYF | TGCGCCACTCCCCCCCGGGACAAAGAAGAGACCCAGTACTTC
TRBJ2-5 | 14 | NA | TRBV5-6 | NA | CASRARGGQETQYF | TGTGCCAGCAGAGCCAGGGGCGGTCAGGAGACCCAGTACTTC
TRBJ1-2 | 17 | NA | TRBV28 | NA | CASRGNRENYIGYGYTF | TGTGCCAGCAGGGGGAACAGGGAGAACTATATTGGGTATGGCTACACCTTC
TRBJ2-7 | 12 | NA | TRBV11-3 | NA | CASSTRGYEQYF | TGTGCCAGCAGCACAAGGGGGTACGAGCAGTACTTC
TRBJ1-5 | 15 | NA | TRBV19 | TRBD1 | CASSIRDRGNQPQHF | TGTGCCAGTAGTATAAGGGACAGGGGCAATCAGCCCCAGCATTTT
TRBJ2-5 | 14 | NA | TRBV6-5 | NA | CASSPGGPPETQYF | TGTGCCAGCAGTCCGGGGGGCCCCCCAGAGACCCAGTACTTC
TRBJ2-3 | 21 | NA | TRBV7-8 | TRBD2 | CASSNPTGPGLAGEAADTQYF | TGTGCCAGCAGCAACCCCACTGGTCCGGGACTAGCGGGGGAGGCGGCAGATACGCAGTATTTT
TRBJ2-7 | 14 | NA | TRBV10-2 | NA | CASSGQVISYEQYF | TGCGCCAGCAGTGGACAGGTAATATCCTACGAGCAGTACTTC
TRBJ2-1 | 15 | NA | TRBV27 | TRBD1 | CASSFRTGVYNEQFF | TGTGCCAGCAGTTTTAGGACAGGGGTCTACAATGAGCAGTTCTTC
TRBJ2-7 | 16 | NA | TRBV7-9 | TRBD1 | CASSLARTGMRNEQYF | TGTGCCAGCAGCTTAGCCAGGACAGGGATGAGGAACGAGCAGTACTTC
TRBJ2-2 | 15 | NA | TRBV7-3 | NA | CASSLIGGLTGELFF | TGTGCCAGCAGCTTAATCGGAGGGCTCACCGGGGAGCTGTTTTTT
TRBJ2-3 | 13 | NA | TRBV12-3/TRBV12-4 | NA | CASLDTNTDTQYF | TGTGCCAGCCTGGACACGAACACAGATACGCAGTATTTT
TRBJ1-2 | 13 | NA | TRBV19 | NA | CASRIDTNYGYTF | TGTGCCAGTAGGATTGACACTAACTATGGCTACACCTTC
TRBJ1-6 | 16 | few | TRBV13 | NA | CASSLGGNSYNSPLHF | TGTGCCAGCAGCTTAGGTGGCAATTCCTATAATTCACCCCTCCACTTT
TRBJ2-7 | 14 | NA | TRBV5-1 | TRBD1 | CASSFRTGSYEQYF | TGCGCCAGCAGCTTTAGGACAGGGAGCTACGAGCAGTACTTC
TRBJ1-2 | 13 | NA | TRBV6-5 | NA | CASSPYRDYGYTF | TGTGCCAGCAGTCCTTACAGAGACTATGGCTACACCTTC
TRBJ1-6 | 13 | NA | TRBV2 | TRBD1 | CASTGQGDSPLHF | TGTGCCAGCACGGGACAGGGTGATTCACCCCTCCACTTT
TRBJ2-1 | 16 | NA | TRBV19 | NA | CASSPSGLGSYNEQFF | TGTGCCAGTAGCCCTTCAGGGCTAGGATCCTACAATGAGCAGTTCTTC
TRBJ2-3 | 17 | NA | TRBV5-1 | NA | CASSLGARIPSTDTQYF | TGCGCCAGCAGCTTGGGGGCACGCATTCCTAGCACAGATACGCAGTATTTT
TRBJ2-7 | 16 | NA | TRBV7-9 | TRBD2 | CASSPGTSGPSYEQYF | TGTGCCAGCAGCCCGGGGACTAGCGGGCCGTCCTACGAGCAGTACTTC
TRBJ2-3 | 11 | NA | TRBV28 | NA | CASSWPGAQYF | TGTGCCAGCAGTTGGCCAGGGGCGCAGTATTTT
TRBJ1-6 | 15 | NA | TRBV7-9 | NA | CASSLAETGGSPLHF | TGTGCCAGCAGCTTAGCGGAGACAGGAGGTTCACCCCTCCACTTT
TRBJ2-1 | 14 | NA | TRBV24-1 | TRBD2 | CATSEQRGWNEQFF | TGTGCCACCAGTGAGCAGCGGGGTTGGAATGAGCAGTTCTTC
TRBJ2-1 | 15 | NA | TRBV20-1 | NA | CSASEGPTYYNEQFF | TGCAGTGCTAGTGAGGGGCCGACCTACTACAATGAGCAGTTCTTC
TRBJ1-2 | 18 | NA | TRBV3-1/TRBV3-2 | TRBD1 | CASSQDLTSTGANYGYTF | TGTGCCAGCAGCCAAGATCTTACGTCGACAGGGGCTAACTATGGCTACACCTTC
TRBJ2-5 | 15 | NA | TRBV7-2 | TRBD2 | CASSFGLAIQETQYF | TGTGCCAGCAGCTTCGGACTAGCGATACAAGAGACCCAGTACTTC
TRBJ2-7 | 16 | NA | TRBV15 | TRBD1 | CATSRARDSPAYEQYF | TGTGCCACCAGCAGAGCCCGGGACAGCCCGGCATACGAGCAGTACTTC
TRBJ1-4 | 14 | NA | TRBV5-1 | NA | CASSLSASNEKLFF | TGCGCCAGCAGCTTAAGCGCCTCTAATGAAAAACTGTTTTTT
TRBJ1-5 | 13 | NA | TRBV28 | NA | CASSLSESGLQHF | TGTGCCAGCAGTTTGTCAGAATCGGGTCTCCAGCATTTT
TRBJ1-3 | 15 | NA | TRBV4-1 | NA | CASSQGRGTGNTIYF | TGCGCCAGCAGCCAGGGCAGGGGAACTGGAAACACCATATATTTT
TRBJ2-7 | 14 | NA | TRBV19 | NA | CASSLRLGANEQYF | TGTGCCAGTAGTCTCAGGTTGGGGGCCAACGAGCAGTACTTC
TRBJ1-6 | 16 | NA | TRBV30 | TRBD1 | CAWSTDRGIRNSPLHF | TGTGCCTGGAGTACGGACAGGGGAATTAGGAATTCACCCCTCCACTTT
TRBJ1-3 | 15 | NA | TRBV2 | TRBD1 | CASSVGQGIGNTIYF | TGTGCCAGCAGTGTAGGACAGGGCATCGGAAACACCATATATTTT
TRBJ1-1 | 15 | NA | TRBV5-6 | NA | CASSLSGWESTEAFF | TGTGCCAGCAGCTTGTCGGGATGGGAGAGCACTGAAGCTTTCTTT
TRBJ2-1 | 14 | NA | TRBV6-5 | NA | CASSYLERGNEQFF | TGTGCCAGCAGTTACTTGGAGAGGGGGAATGAGCAGTTCTTC
TRBJ1-4 | 12 | NA | TRBV10-3 | NA | CAIQGSDEKLFF | TGTGCCATACAGGGATCTGATGAAAAACTGTTTTTT
TRBJ2-7 | 15 | once | TRBV6-5 | NA | CASSYGVAGSYEQYF | TGTGCCAGCAGTTATGGGGTGGCGGGGAGCTACGAGCAGTACTTC
TRBJ2-1 | 15 | NA | TRBV7-7 | TRBD2 | CASSLGAGANNEQFF | TGTGCCAGCAGCTTAGGAGCGGGGGCCAACAATGAGCAGTTCTTC
TRBJ2-3 | 16 | NA | TRBV2 | TRBD2 | CASSEVGTSVTDTQYF | TGTGCCAGCAGTGAAGTTGGGACTAGCGTTACAGATACGCAGTATTTT
TRBJ2-2 | 14 | NA | TRBV7-7 | NA | CASSGTLNTGELFF | TGTGCCAGCAGCGGGACACTGAACACCGGGGAGCTGTTTTTT
TRBJ2-4 | 15 | NA | TRBV5-1 | TRBD2 | CASSLGSGRKNIQYF | TGCGCCAGCAGCTTGGGTAGCGGGAGGAAAAACATTCAGTACTTC
TRBJ1-5 | 16 | NA | TRBV7-2 | TRBD1 | CASSPGGRGPNQPQHF | TGTGCCAGCAGCCCAGGGGGCAGGGGGCCCAATCAGCCCCAGCATTTT
TRBJ2-1 | 18 | once | TRBV3-1/TRBV3-2 | TRBD2 | CASSLQLPTSGGWDEQFF | TGTGCCAGCAGCCTACAACTCCCGACTAGCGGGGGGTGGGATGAGCAGTTCTTC
TRBJ1-4 | 12 | NA | TRBV23-1 | NA | CARLLCDEKLFF | TGCGCCAGGCTACTATGTGATGAAAAACTGTTTTTT
TRBJ2-5 | 14 | NA | TRBV7-2 | NA | CASSPRRSQETQYF | TGTGCCAGCAGCCCCCGGCGGAGCCAAGAGACCCAGTACTTC